This T cell receptor (beta chain) was identified during a study of T-cell reconstitution after alpha-beta-depleted transplantation in children. V was pared by 4 bases and J by 9 bases, with 28 bases between. Germline V gives CDR1 MGHRA, CDR2 YSYEKL. The CDR3 is made up of 18 amino acids. Unique molecular identifiers were used in preparing the TCRbeta library. Using its own MiXCR run on the PCR reads, TCRdb lists one record per CDR3 protein. The sample lists a few hundred thousand distinct CDR3 sequences; around 12% were seen once. The clonotype comes from a human donor who donated a stem cell graft to a child with combined immunodeficiency. Here the sequenced sample was PBMCs from the stem cell graft donor, taken from the stem cell graft. The rearrangement joins TRBV4-1 to TRBJ2-1; D is ambiguous. The CDR3 sequence is CASSPNSWFAPRGSEQFF. CDR3 sequence (DNA): TGCGCCAGCAGCCCAAACAGCTGGTTCGCCCCGAGAGGAAGTGAGCAGTTCTTC.